The present entry profiles one TCR beta chain with its context. The antigen remains unidentified. Germline V lookup: CDR1 SGHTA, CDR2 FQGNSA. V dropped 5 bases and J dropped 0 bases, with 14 bases sitting between them. The CDR3 is made up of 17 amino acids. These data originate in a study of blood T cells in healthy people across ages. Whole-study findings and limits: More naive CD4+ cells and higher diversity were found in long-lived than in aged donors. Per million T cells, TCR beta diversity dropped roughly linearly as age increased.

Around 9.4 milliliters was the volume of peripheral blood drawn from each donor. The second PCR ran roughly 6 to 11 cycles with a sample-barcoded 5' primer and J-beta primers. Every cDNA was tagged by a template-switch adaptor with 12 random nucleotides. TCRdb independently ran MiXCR on the 5' RACE reads; one entry per CDR3 protein. This sample has about 2 million distinct CDR3 sequences, with around half found just once. The receptor comes from a woman between 40 and 55 years old in good health. V and J are TRBV7-2 and TRBJ2-6; TRBD2 is a possible D gene (5 bases). The specimen sequenced was blood. The CDR3 DNA follows: TGTGCCAGCAGCAGAGGAGAGGGAGACTCTGGGGCCAACGTCCTGACTTTC. Protein sequence: CASSRGEGDSGANVLTF.